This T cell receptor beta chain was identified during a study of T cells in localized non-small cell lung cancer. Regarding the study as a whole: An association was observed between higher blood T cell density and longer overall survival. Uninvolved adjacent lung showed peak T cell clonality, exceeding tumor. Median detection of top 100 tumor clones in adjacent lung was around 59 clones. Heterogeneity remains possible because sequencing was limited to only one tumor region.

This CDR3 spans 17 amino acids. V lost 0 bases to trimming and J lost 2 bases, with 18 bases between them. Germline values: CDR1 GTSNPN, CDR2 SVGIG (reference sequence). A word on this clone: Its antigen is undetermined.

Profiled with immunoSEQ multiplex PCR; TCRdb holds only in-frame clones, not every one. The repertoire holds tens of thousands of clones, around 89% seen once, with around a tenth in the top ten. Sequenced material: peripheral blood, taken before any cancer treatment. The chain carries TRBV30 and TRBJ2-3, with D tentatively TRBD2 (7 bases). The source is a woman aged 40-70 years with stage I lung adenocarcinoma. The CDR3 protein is CAWSVLRGRAPTDTQYF. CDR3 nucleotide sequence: TGTGCCTGGAGTGTACTAAGGGGGAGGGCCCCCACAGATACGCAGTATTTT.